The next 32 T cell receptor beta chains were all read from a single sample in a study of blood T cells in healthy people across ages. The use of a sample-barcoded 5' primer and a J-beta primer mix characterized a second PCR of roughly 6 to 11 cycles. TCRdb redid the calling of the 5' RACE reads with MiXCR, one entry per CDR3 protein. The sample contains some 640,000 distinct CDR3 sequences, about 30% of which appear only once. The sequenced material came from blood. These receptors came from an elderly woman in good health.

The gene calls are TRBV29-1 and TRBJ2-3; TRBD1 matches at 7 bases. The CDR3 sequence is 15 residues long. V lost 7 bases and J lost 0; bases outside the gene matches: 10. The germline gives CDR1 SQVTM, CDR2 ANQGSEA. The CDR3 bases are TGCAGCGCTAGGGAGACAGGGCCGAGCACAGATACGCAGTATTTT. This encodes CSARETGPSTDTQYF.

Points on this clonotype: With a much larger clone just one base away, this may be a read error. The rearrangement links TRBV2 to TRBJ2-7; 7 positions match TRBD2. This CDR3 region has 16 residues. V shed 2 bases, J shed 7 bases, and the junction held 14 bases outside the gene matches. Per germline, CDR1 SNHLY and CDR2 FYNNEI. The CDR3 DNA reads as TGTGCCAGCAGTGAAAGGGGAGGGGCTTACTACAATGAGCAGTACTTC. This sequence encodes CASSERGGAYYNEQYF.

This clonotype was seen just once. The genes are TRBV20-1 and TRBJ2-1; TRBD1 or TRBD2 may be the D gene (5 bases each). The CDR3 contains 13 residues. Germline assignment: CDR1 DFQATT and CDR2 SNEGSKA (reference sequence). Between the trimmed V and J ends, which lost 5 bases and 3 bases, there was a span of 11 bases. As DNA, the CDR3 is TGCAGTGCTCTCCGGGACCACTACAATGAGCAGTTCTTC. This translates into CSALRDHYNEQFF.

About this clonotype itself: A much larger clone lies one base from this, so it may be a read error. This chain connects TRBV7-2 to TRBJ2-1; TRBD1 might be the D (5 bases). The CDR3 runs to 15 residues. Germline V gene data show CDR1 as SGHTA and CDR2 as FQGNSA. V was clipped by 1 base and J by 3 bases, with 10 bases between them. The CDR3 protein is CASSLEQGDYNEQFF. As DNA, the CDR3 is TGTGCCAGCAGCTTAGAGCAGGGTGACTACAATGAGCAGTTCTTC.

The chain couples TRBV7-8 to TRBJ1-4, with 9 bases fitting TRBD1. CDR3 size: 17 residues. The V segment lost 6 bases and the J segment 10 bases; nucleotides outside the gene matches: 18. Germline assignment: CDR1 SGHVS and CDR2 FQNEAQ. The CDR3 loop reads CASRGAGTGKGCGKLFF. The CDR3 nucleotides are TGTGCCAGCAGGGGGGCCGGGACAGGGAAAGGGTGCGGAAAACTGTTTTTT.

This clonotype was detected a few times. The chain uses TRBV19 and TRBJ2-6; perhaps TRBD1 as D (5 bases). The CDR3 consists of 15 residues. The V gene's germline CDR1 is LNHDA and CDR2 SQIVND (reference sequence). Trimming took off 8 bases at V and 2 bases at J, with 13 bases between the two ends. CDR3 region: CASHKGMAGANVLTF. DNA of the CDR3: TGTGCCAGTCACAAGGGGATGGCTGGGGCCAACGTCCTGACTTTC.

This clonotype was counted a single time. The CDR3 bases are TGCGCCAGCAGCCATAGCAAAAAGGATGAGCAGTTCTTC. Translated: CASSHSKKDEQFF. V is TRBV4-3 and J is TRBJ2-1; D is unclear. The germline gives CDR1 LGHNA, CDR2 YSLEER. V was pared by 3 bases and J by 8 bases, with 11 bases between. The CDR3 consists of 13 residues.

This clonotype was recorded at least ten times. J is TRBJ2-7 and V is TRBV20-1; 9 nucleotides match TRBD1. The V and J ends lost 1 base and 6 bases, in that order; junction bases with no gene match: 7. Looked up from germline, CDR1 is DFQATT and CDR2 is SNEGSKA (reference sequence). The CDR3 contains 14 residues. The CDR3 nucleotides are TGCAGTGCTAGAGGGACAGGGGTAGTTGGCGAGCAGTACTTC. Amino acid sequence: CSARGTGVVGEQYF.

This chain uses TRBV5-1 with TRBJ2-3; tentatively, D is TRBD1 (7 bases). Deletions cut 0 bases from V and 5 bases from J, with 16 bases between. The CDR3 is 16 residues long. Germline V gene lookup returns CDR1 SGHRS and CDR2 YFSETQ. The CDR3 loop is CASSLGGGGGGDTQYF. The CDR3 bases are TGCGCCAGCAGCTTGGGTGGAGGGGGCGGCGGAGATACGCAGTATTTT.

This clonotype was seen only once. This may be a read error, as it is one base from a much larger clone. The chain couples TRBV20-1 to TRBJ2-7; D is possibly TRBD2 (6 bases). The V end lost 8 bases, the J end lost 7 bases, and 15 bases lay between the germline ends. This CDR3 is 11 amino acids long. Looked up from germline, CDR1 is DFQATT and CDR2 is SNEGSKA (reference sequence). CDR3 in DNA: TGCAGTAGGGCGGGGCTCAATGAGCAGTACTTC. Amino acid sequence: CSRAGLNEQYF.

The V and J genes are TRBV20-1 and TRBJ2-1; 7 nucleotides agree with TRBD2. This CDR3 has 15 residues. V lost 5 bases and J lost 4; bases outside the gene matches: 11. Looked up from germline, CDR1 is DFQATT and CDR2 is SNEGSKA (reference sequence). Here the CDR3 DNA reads TGCAGTGCTGGGGGGGGAAGCGGGTCTTACAATGAGCAGTTCTTC. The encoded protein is CSAGGGSGSYNEQFF.

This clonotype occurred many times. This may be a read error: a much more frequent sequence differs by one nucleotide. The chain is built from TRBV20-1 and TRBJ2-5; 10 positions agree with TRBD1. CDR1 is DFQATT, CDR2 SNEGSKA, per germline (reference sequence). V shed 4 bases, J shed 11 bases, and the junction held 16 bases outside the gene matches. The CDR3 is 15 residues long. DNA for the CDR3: TGCAGTGCTAATCCGGGACAGGGGTTCTACAATGAGCAGTACTTC. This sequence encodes CSANPGQGFYNEQYF.

CDR3 in DNA: TGCGCCAGCAGCCAAGTATCCCAGCCCTCCTACGAGCAGTACTTC. This encodes CASSQVSQPSYEQYF. V gene TRBV4-1 combines with J gene TRBJ2-7; no clear D gene. This CDR3 is 15 amino acids long. Per germline, CDR1 MGHRA and CDR2 YSYEKL. V dropped 1 base and J dropped 0 bases, with 10 bases sitting between them.

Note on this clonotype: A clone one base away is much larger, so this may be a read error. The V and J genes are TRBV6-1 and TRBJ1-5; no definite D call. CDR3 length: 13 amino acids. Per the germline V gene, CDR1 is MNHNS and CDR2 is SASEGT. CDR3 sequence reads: CASREASHQPQHF. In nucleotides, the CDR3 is TGTGCCAGCAGGGAAGCTAGCCATCAGCCCCAGCATTTT.

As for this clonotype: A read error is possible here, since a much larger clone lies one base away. The CDR3, as DNA: TGCACCAGCAGCTTTACGGGACAGGGAAGGGGCTACACCTTC. This sequence encodes CTSSFTGQGRGYTF. The chain recombines TRBV5-1 with TRBJ1-2; 9 positions agree with TRBD1. The CDR3 is 14 amino acids. Germline V lookup: CDR1 SGHRS, CDR2 YFSETQ.

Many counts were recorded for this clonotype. This CDR3 reads CASSYRDRGRDYGYTF. The CDR3, as DNA: TGTGCCAGCAGCTACCGGGACAGGGGACGTGACTATGGCTACACCTTC. The V gene is TRBV6-5, the J gene TRBJ1-2, with 10 bases matching TRBD1. V was pared by 6 bases and J by 3 bases, with 10 bases of the junction left unmatched. Looked up from germline, CDR1 is MNHEY and CDR2 is SVGAGI. The CDR3 contains 16 residues.

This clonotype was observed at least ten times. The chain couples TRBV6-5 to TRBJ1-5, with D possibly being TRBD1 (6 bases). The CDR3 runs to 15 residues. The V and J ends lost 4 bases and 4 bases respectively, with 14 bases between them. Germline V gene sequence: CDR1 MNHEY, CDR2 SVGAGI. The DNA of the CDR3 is TGTGCCAGCAGTTCTGGGGGGCGGGGAAATCAGCCCCAGCATTTT. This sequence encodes CASSSGGRGNQPQHF.

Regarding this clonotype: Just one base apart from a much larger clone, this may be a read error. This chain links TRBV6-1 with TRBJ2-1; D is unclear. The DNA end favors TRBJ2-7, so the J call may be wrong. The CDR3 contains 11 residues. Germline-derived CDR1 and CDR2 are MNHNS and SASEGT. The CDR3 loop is CASEGYNEQYF. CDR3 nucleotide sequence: TGTGCCAGCGAAGGCTACAATGAGCAGTACTTC.

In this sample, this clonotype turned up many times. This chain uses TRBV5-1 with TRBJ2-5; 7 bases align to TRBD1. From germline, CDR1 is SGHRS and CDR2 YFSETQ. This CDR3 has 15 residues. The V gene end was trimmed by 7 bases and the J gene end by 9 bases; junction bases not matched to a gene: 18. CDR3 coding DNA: TGCGCCAGCGCCCAGTCGCCACAGGGGCTGATGGCCCAGTACTTC. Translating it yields CASAQSPQGLMAQYF.

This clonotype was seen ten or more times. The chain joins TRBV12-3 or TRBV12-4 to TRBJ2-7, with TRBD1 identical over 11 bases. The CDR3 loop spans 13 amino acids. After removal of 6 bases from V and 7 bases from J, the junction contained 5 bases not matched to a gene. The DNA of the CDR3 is TGTGCCAGCAGGGAGGACAGGGGGCTTGAGCAGTACTTC. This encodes CASREDRGLEQYF.

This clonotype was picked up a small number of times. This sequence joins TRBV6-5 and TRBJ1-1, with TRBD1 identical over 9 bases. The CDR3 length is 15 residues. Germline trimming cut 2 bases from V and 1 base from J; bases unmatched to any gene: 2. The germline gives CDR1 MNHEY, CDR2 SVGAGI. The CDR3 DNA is TGTGCCAGCAGTTACGAGGGACAGGGGAACACTGAAGCTTTCTTT. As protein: CASSYEGQGNTEAFF.

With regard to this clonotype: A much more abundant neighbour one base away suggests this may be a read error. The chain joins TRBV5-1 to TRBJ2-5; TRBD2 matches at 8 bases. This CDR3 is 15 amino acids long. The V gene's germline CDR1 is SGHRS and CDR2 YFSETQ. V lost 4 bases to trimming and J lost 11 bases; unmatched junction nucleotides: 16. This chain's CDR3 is CASSRVAGTWEEQYF. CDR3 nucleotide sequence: TGCGCCAGCAGCCGGGTAGCGGGGACGTGGGAAGAGCAGTACTTC.

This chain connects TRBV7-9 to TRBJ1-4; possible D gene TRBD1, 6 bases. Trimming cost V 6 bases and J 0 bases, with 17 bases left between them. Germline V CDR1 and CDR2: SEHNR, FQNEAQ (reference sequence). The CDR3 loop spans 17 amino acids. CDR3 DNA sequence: TGTGCCAGCAGACCGGACAGAGACCCATCAACTAATGAAAAACTGTTTTTT. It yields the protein CASRPDRDPSTNEKLFF.

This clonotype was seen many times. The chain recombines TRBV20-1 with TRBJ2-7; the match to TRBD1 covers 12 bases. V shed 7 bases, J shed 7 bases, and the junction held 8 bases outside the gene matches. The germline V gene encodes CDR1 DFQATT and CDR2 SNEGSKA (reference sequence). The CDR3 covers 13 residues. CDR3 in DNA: TGCAGTGGCAGGGGACAGGGGGCTTGGGAGCAGTACTTC. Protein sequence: CSGRGQGAWEQYF.

The DNA of the CDR3 is TGTGCCAGCAGTTTGGATGGAAGCAGACTAAGGGCAGATGTGCAGTATTTT. It codes for CASSLDGSRLRADVQYF. This chain joins TRBV12-3 or TRBV12-4 and TRBJ2-3; D might be TRBD2 (5 bases). V lost 3 bases to trimming and J lost 11 bases, with 27 bases between them. The CDR3 covers 17 residues.

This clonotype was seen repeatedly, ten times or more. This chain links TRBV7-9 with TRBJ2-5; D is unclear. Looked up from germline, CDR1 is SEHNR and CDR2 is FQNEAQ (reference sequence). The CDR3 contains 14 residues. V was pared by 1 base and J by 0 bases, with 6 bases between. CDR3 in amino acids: CASSLDLNQETQYF. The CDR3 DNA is TGTGCCAGCAGCTTAGACCTGAACCAAGAGACCCAGTACTTC. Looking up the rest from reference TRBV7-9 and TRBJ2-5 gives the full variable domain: DTGVSQNPRHKITKRGQNVTFRCDPISEHNRLYWYRQTLGQGPEFLTYFQNEAQLEKSRLLSDRFSAERPKGSFSTLEIQRTEQGDSAMYLCASSLDLNQETQYFGPGTRLLVL.

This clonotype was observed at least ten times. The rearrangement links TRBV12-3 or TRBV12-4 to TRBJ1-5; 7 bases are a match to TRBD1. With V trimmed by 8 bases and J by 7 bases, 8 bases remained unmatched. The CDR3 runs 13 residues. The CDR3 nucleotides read TGTGCCAGCTCACTGGCAGGGGGGCAGCCCCAGCATTTT. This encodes CASSLAGGQPQHF.

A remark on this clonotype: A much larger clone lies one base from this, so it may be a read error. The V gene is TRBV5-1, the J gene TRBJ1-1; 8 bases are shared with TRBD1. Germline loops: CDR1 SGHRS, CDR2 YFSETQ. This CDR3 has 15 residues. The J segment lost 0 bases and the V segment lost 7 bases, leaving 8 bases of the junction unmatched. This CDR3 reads CASGLRTGMNTEAFF. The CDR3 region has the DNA TGCGCCAGCGGACTACGGACAGGGATGAACACTGAAGCTTTCTTT.

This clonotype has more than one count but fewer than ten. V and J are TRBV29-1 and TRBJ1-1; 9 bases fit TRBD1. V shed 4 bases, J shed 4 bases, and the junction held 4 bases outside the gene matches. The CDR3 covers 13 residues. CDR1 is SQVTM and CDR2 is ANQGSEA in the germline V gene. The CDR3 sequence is CSVATGGSTEAFF. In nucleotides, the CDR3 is TGCAGCGTTGCGACAGGGGGATCCACTGAAGCTTTCTTT.

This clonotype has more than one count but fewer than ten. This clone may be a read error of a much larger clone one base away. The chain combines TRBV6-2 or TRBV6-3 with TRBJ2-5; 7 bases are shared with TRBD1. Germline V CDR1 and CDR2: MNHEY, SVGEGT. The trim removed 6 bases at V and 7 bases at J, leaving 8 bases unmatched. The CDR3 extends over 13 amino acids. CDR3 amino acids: CASSEGASGTQYF. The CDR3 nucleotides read TGTGCCAGCAGCGAGGGGGCCTCTGGGACCCAGTACTTC.

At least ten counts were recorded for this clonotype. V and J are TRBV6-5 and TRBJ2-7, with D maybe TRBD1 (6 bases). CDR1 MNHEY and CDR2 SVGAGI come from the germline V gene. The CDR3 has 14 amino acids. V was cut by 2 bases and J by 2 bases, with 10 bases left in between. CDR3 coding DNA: TGTGCCAGCAGTTACCAGGGGACCCCCTACGAGCAGTACTTC. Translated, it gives CASSYQGTPYEQYF.

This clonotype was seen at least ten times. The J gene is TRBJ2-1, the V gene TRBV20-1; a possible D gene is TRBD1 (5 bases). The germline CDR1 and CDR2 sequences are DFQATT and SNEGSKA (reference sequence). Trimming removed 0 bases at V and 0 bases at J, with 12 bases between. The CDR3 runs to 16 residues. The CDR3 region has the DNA TGCAGTGCTAGAGATGTCAGGGATAGCTCCTACAATGAGCAGTTCTTC. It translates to CSARDVRDSSYNEQFF.